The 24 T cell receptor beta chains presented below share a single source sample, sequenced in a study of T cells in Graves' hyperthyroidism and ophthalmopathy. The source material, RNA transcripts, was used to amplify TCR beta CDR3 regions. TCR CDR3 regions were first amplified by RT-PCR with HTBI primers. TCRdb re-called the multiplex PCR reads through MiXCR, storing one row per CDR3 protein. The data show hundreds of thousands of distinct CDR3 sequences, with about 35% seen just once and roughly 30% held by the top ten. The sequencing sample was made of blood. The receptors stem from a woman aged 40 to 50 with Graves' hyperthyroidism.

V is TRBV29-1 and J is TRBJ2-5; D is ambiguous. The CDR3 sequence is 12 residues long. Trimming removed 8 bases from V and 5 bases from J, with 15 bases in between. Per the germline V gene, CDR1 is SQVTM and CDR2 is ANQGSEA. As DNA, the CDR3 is TGCAGCTTGAACGCAGGCCAGGAGACCCAGTACTTC. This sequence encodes CSLNAGQETQYF.

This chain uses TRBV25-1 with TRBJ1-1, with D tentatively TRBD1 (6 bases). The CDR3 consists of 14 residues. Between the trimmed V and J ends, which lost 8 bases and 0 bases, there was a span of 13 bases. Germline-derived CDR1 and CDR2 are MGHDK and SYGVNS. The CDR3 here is CASHSGAMNTEAFF. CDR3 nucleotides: TGTGCCAGCCATTCAGGGGCCATGAACACTGAAGCTTTCTTT.

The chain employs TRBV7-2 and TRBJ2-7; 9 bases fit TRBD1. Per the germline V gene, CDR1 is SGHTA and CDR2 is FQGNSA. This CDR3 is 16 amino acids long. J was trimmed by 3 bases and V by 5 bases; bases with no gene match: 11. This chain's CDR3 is CASSSQGQGYNYEQYF. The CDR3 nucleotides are TGTGCCAGCAGCAGCCAGGGACAGGGCTACAACTACGAGCAGTACTTC.

The CDR3 DNA sequence: TGTGCCAGCAGGGACAGTATATTTTATAATTCACCCCTCCACTTT. This codes for CASRDSIFYNSPLHF. This chain connects TRBV27 to TRBJ1-6; weak D call: TRBD1 (6 bases). CDR1 and CDR2 (germline): MNHEY, SMNVEV (reference sequence). The length of the CDR3 is 15 residues. Trimming took off 6 bases at V and 4 bases at J, with 13 bases between the two ends.

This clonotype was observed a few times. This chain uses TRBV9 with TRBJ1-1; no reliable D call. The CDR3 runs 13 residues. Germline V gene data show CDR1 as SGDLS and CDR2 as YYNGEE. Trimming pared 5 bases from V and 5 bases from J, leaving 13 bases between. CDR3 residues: CASSNKWGTEAFF. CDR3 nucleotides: TGTGCCAGCAGTAATAAGTGGGGAACTGAAGCTTTCTTT.

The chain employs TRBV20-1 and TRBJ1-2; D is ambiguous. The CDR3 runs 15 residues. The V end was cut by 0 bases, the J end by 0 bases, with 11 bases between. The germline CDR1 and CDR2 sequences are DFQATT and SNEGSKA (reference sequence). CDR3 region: CSARDFGLANYGYTF. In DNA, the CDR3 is TGCAGTGCTAGAGACTTCGGCTTAGCTAACTATGGCTACACCTTC.

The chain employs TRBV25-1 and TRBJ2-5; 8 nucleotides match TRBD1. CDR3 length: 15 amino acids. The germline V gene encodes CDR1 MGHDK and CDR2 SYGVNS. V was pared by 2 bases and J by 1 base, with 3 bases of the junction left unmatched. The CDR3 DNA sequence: TGTGCCAGCAGTGAAACAGGGGGTCTCCAAGAGACCCAGTACTTC. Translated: CASSETGGLQETQYF.

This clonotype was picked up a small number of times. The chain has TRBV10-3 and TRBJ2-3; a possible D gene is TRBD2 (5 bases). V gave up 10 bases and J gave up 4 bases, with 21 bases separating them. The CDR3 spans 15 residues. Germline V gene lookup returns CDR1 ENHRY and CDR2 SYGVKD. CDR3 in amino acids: CATYPGNLLADTQYF. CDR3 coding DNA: TGTGCCACATATCCGGGAAATCTTTTAGCAGATACGCAGTATTTT.

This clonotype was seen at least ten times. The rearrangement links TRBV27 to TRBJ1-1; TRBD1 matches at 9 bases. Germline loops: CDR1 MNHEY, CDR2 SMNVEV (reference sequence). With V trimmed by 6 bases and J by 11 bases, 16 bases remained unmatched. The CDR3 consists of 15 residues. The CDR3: CASRYPGQGLREAFF. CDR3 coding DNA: TGTGCCAGCAGATACCCGGGACAGGGATTGAGGGAGGCTTTCTTT.

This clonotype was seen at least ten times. For the CDR3, the DNA is TGCAGTGCTAGAGGACAGGACGAGACTAACTATGGCTACACCTTC. Its translation is CSARGQDETNYGYTF. The chain uses TRBV20-1 and TRBJ1-2; a weak D match, TRBD1 (6 bases). Trimming removed 1 base from V and 0 bases from J, with 12 bases in between. Germline V gene sequence: CDR1 DFQATT, CDR2 SNEGSKA (reference sequence). This CDR3 region has 15 residues.

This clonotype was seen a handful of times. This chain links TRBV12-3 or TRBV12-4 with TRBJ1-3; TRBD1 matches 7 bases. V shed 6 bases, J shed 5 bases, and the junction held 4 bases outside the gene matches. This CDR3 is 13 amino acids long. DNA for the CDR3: TGTGCCAGCAGGGGGGACAGTAGAAACACCATATATTTT. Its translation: CASRGDSRNTIYF.

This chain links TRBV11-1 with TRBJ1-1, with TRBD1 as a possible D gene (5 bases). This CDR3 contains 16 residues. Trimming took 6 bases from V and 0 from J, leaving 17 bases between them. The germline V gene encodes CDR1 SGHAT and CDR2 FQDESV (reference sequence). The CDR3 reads CASSPRQPAMNTEAFF. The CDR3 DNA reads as TGTGCCAGCAGTCCACGACAGCCAGCCATGAACACTGAAGCTTTCTTT.

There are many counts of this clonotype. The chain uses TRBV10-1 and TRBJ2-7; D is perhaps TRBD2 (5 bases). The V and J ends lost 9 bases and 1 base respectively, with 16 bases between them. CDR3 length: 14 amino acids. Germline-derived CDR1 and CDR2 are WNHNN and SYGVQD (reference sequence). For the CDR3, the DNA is TGCGCCAGGACGACACGGCGGGTATCCTACGAGCAGTACTTC. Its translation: CARTTRRVSYEQYF.

CDR3 sequence: CATQRLADSNQPQHF. The CDR3 nucleotides are TGTGCCACTCAACGACTCGCAGATAGCAATCAGCCCCAGCATTTT. V usage is TRBV15 and J usage is TRBJ1-5; D remains ambiguous. Trimming stripped 9 bases from V and 0 bases from J, with 15 bases between. Germline V CDR1 and CDR2: LNHNV, YYDKDF (reference sequence). The CDR3 has 15 residues.

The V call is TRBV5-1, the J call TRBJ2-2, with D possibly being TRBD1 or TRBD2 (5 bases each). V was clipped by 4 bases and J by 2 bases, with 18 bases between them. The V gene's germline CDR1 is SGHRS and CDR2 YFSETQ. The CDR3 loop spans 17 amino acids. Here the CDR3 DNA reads TGCGCCAGCAGCCAAGCGAGGGGTTTATCAAACACCGGGGAGCTGTTTTTT. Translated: CASSQARGLSNTGELFF.

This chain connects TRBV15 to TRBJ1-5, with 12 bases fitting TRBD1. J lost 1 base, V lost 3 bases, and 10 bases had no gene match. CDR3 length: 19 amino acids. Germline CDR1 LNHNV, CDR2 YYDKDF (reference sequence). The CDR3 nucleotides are TGTGCCACCAGCAGCCCGACCGGGACAGGGGGCTTCAGCAATCAGCCCCAGCATTTT. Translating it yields CATSSPTGTGGFSNQPQHF.

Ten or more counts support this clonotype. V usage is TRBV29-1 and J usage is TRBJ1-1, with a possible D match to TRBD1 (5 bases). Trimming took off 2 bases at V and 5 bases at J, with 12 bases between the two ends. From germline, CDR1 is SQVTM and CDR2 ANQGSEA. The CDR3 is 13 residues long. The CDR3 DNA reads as TGCAGCGTTGAACAGGGCCCATTGACTGAAGCTTTCTTT. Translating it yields CSVEQGPLTEAFF.

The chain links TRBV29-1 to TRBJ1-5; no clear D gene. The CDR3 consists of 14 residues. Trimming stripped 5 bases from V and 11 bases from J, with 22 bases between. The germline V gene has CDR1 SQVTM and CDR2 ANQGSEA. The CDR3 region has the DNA TGCAGCGTTATGGTGGGCCTAGGCGAGCAGTCCCAGCATTTT. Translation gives CSVMVGLGEQSQHF.

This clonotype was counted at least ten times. As DNA, the CDR3 is TGTGCCAGCAGCCCGCGACAGGCTGCCTACGAGCAGTACTTC. Its protein is CASSPRQAAYEQYF. This rearrangement joins TRBV7-2 to TRBJ2-7; tentative D call: TRBD1 (6 bases). Germline CDR1 and CDR2: SGHTA and FQGNSA. Trimming took 5 bases from V and 2 from J, leaving 13 bases between them. The CDR3 has 14 residues.

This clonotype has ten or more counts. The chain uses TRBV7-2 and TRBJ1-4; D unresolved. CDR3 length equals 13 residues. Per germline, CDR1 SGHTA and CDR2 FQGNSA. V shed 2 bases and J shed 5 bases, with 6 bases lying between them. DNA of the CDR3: TGTGCCAGCAGCTTATTCGGGAATGAAAAACTGTTTTTT. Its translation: CASSLFGNEKLFF.

CDR3 amino acids: CASSGYRDRDRSDTQYF. The CDR3 bases are TGTGCCAGCAGCGGATACCGGGACAGGGACCGGTCAGATACGCAGTATTTT. The V and J genes are TRBV7-2 and TRBJ2-3; TRBD1 matches at 9 bases. CDR1 is SGHTA, CDR2 FQGNSA, per germline. Trimming removed 5 bases from V and 4 bases from J; junction bases left unmatched: 13. This CDR3 has 17 residues.

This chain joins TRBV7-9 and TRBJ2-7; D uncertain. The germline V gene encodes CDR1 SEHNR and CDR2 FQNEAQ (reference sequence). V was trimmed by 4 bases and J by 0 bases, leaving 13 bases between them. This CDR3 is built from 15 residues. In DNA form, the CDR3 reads TGTGCCAGCAGCTCTGGAGACAAAAGCTCCTACGAGCAGTACTTC. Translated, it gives CASSSGDKSSYEQYF.

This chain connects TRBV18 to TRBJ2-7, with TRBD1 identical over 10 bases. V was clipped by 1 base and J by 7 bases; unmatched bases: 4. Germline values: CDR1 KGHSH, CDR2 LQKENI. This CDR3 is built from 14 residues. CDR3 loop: CASSPLPGQGEQYF. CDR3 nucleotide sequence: TGTGCCAGCTCACCACTGCCGGGACAGGGGGAGCAGTACTTC.

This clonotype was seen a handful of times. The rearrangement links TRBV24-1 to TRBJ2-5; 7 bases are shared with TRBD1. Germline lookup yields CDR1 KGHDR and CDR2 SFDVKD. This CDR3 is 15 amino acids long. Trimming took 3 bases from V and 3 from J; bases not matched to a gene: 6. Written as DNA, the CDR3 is TGTGCCACCAGTGATCCCGGGACAGCAGAAGAGACCCAGTACTTC. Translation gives CATSDPGTAEETQYF.